Detailed here is one T cell receptor beta chain. There is no known antigen for this receptor. At one boundary the junction diverges from the germline segment, which might be a read error. PBMCs were isolated by Ficoll-Paque density gradient centrifugation. CDR1 and CDR2 are drawn from the germline V gene (reference sequence): SEHNR, FQNEAQ. The CDR3 measures 18 amino acids from cysteine to phenylalanine. Only the CDR3 portion is preserved as DNA: 54 bases, with reading frame beginning at the first base. Sequencer: Illumina NovaSeq 6000. cDNA libraries for TCRalpha and TCRbeta were prepared by 5'RACE using constant-segment primers, with sample barcodes and unique molecular identifiers added. Trizol reagent was used to extract RNA from every sample. Library amplification was performed in two PCR steps, and a second sample barcode and Illumina TruSeq adapters were introduced in the second step. Libraries were sequenced on an Illumina NovaSeq with 2 x 150 bp paired-end reads. For the original study's pipeline: Reads were demultiplexed and collapsed into UMI-guided consensus sequences with migec v1.2.7. Using mixcr v2.1.11, the UMI consensuses were aligned to TRA and TRB V and J templates and assembled into clonotypes. A clonotype was counted as expanded or contracted only if both edgeR and NoisET called the change significant, with noise models trained on biological replicates. For edgeR calls, a false discovery rate-adjusted p below 0.01 and a log2 fold-change threshold of 1 were applied. PCA with hierarchical clustering of max-normalized trajectories of the 1000 most abundant clonotypes was used as exploratory dynamics analysis. Separately sequenced CD4+ and CD8+ repertoires were used to assign a CD4 or CD8 phenotype to each responding clone. TCRdb handled the public reads itself, with Q25 trimming in fastp and clone calling in MiXCR, and kept productive beta chains. Identical CDR3 protein sequences are pooled into one entry, listed with their most common genes and DNA. TCRdb assigned the V and J calls; the authors' analysis was not used. In all, the sample holds about 560,000 distinct CDR3 sequences, and around 16% of those were seen once. About 7.5% of the sample comes from the top ten.

The data are from a study of T-cell memory formation after mild COVID-19 (dated by TCRdb to the early 2020s). About the study as a whole: TCR sequence clusters from the two donors were found to be largely donor specific. Longitudinal TCRalpha and TCRbeta repertoire sequencing tracked T-cell clones expanding and contracting after mild COVID-19 in a couple of donors. Two young, previously healthy adult volunteers, one female and one male, were included in the cohort. The research as a whole found: Whether the second-wave clones peaking on day 37 were SARS-CoV-2 specific was not confirmed. The study covered only a couple of mild cases, and larger cohorts including severe cases with pre-infection samples were considered necessary. Contracting CD4+ clones turned up mainly in the CM and EM memory subsets, whereas EMRA was where CD8+ clones were enriched. From day 15 to 85, contracting clones showed balanced CD4/CD8 phenotypes, whereas a second wave of clones that expanded from day 15 to 37 leaned towards CD4+. Some responding clones were found in pre-infection memory, which suggests that pre-existing cross-reactive memory T cells took part in the SARS-CoV-2 response.

The sequencing sample was made of PBMCs or a T cell subset sorted from them (not recorded which). The rearrangement joined TRBV7-9 to TRBJ1-6, with no confident D gene call. The TCR comes from an adult woman who had mild COVID-19 (a few samples of this study predate the infection). The sample titles of this study are shuffled in the database, so cell type and time point are left out; the donor was told from shared clones. DNA sequence: TGTGCCAGCAGCTTAGAGGTTACAGCTCGTTCCTCTAATTCACCCCTCCACTTT. This gives the protein CASSLEVTARSSNSPLHF.